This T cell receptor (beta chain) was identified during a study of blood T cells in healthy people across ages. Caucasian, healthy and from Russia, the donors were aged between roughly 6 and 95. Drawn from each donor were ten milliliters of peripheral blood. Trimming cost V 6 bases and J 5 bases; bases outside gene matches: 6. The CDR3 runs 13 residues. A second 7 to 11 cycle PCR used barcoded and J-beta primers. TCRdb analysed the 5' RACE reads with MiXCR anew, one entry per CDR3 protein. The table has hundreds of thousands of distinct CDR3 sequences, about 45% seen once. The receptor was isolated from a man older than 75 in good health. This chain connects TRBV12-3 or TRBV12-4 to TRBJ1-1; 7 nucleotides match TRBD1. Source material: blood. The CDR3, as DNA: TGTGCCAGCAGCGTGACAGGGTTTACTGAAGCTTTCTTT. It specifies CASSVTGFTEAFF.